This TCR beta chain was recorded in a study of blood T cells in healthy people across ages. Study-wide points: Since the PBMCs were unsorted, naive and antigen-experienced cells could not be conclusively compared. Older individuals had lower TCR beta diversity per million T cells (the decline was roughly linear).

The authors ran a second PCR of 7 to 11 cycles using a sample-barcoded 5' primer and a J-beta primer mix. One entry per CDR3 protein, called by TCRdb with MiXCR from the 5' RACE reads. The sample gives hundreds of thousands of distinct CDR3 sequences, over 45% of which show up once; around a third is in the top ten. The study drew donors from healthy Caucasian individuals in Russia aged about 6 to 95. This clonotype was seen just once. Its antigen is not identified. The CDR3 runs 14 residues. Germline V gene lookup returns CDR1 DFQATT and CDR2 SNEGSKA (reference sequence). Input material: blood. The genes are TRBV20-1 and TRBJ2-4, with 8 bases matching TRBD2. The DNA end is more similar to TRBJ2-7, so the J call may be wrong. The clonotype comes from a woman aged 60-70 years in good health. The CDR3 DNA sequence: TGCAGTGCTAGTTGGCTAGCGGGCCCCTACGAGCAGTACTTC. It specifies CSASWLAGPYEQYF.